This note documents a single T cell receptor beta chain sequence. The specificity of this receptor is unknown. This entry is derived from a study of cytomegalovirus exposure and HLA in healthy donors (dated 2017 in TCRdb). Some background on the complete study: An earlier analysis of several hundred of the donors reported approximately 290 Gb of sequence data and 100 million to 130 million unique TCR beta sequences from roughly 200 million T cells. Along with the roughly 670-subject first cohort, a separate validation cohort of over a hundred different subjects was used. The study profiled the T cell repertoires of more than 500 subjects by immunosequencing and related them to cytomegalovirus serostatus. Class I and class II HLA loci were covered by the typing at four-digit resolution. Typing coverage differed by locus: A, B, C, DRB1 and DQB1 were typed in roughly 620-640 donors, DQA1 in about 510, DPA1 in 600 to 610, and DPB1 in around 490. Among about 400 genotyped donors of the cohort, an average of around 250,000 unique TCR beta nucleotide sequences was sequenced per donor, of which about 18% were non-productive. Of the 300 to 450 genotyped donors, 65% to 90% were placed in the genetic ancestry cluster associated with self-reported Caucasian donors. An earlier analysis of 587 of the donors used high-throughput TCR beta sequencing to judge whether each TCR beta V gene segment behaved as functional or pseudogenic. The study combined high-throughput TCR immunosequencing, statistical association of individual TCRs with disease status, and machine learning to predict cytomegalovirus infection status. To study patterns of TCR occurrence, a later analysis re-analyzed previously published TCR beta repertoires from 600 to 750 donors and added high-resolution HLA genotyping. In a later genetic analysis, genome-wide SNP genotypes for about three fifths of the roughly 670 donors were used, and that subset was treated as a discovery cohort. Roughly 300 gigabases of sequencing data and tens of millions of unique TCR sequences were included in an early release covering about 620 HLA-typed donors. Five DR-DQ haplotypes were treated as single units for association and clustering because of strong linkage in the cohort. Donor age, sex, ethnicity and CMV serostatus were collected together with the repertoire data. The study aimed to test whether cataloging public T cell receptors could reveal signatures of past pathogen exposure. The later analysis used no new phenotypic data to find candidate immune exposures, relying instead on TCR beta sequences and their occurrence across donors. All discovery cohort repertoires had been generated on a single sequencing platform.

Receptors were amplified or captured by the immunoSEQ multiplex PCR assay. The multiplex PCR relied on a mix of 60 forward primers for TCR Vbeta segments and 13 reverse primers for TCR Jbeta segments. The CDR3 region of rearranged TCR beta genes was amplified from genomic DNA with a multiplex PCR assay. On the Illumina HiSeq System, the amplified TCR beta libraries were sequenced as 87-base-pair reads. The authors' pipeline ran thus. A later analysis tallied roughly 76 million unique TCR beta chains across the 650 to 750 repertoires, and about 12 million of those chains were shared by two or more donors. Raw reads were error-corrected and collapsed into unique sequences by a nearest-neighbor algorithm in which closely related sequences were merged to remove PCR and sequencing errors. Alignment of CDR3 sequences to IMGT reference sequences was used to assign V, D and J gene segments. For a sequence to be retained, a match of at least six nucleotides was required to both a V gene segment and a J gene segment. A rearrangement counted as productive if the CDR3 had no stop codons and remained in frame with V and J, and every other rearrangement counted as non-productive. Following IMGT convention, CDR3 was defined as the stretch from the second conserved V-encoded cysteine to the conserved J-encoded phenylalanine. In an earlier analysis of around 640 of the donors, sequences lacking an unambiguous match to a single V gene segment were excluded. In an earlier analysis of 587 of the donors, a V segment was called functional when productive rearrangements were above 56.7%, and segregating when the standard deviation between donors exceeded 5%. A statistical classification framework was built for diagnosing cytomegalovirus status from the catalog of TCR beta chain sequences. V and J gene assignment, in a later analysis, came from comparing TCR nucleotide sequences with IMGT/GENE-DB human TR gene sequences. Using the TCRdist pipeline, a later analysis assigned CDR3 sequences along with most-parsimonious VDJ recombination scenarios. In a later analysis, each TCR beta chain was defined by its CDR3 amino acid sequence together with its V-gene family, and reads lacking a unique V-gene family were excluded. A later analysis removed 500 to 650 highly shared, low-generation-probability nucleotide sequences to deal with suspected cross-contamination and a sequencing artifact. A later analysis calculated a clonal expansion index for each public chain from normalized within-repertoire ranks of inferred template counts. Generation probabilities in a later analysis came from a VDJ recombination model fitted to out-of-frame rearrangements, and those results were checked against IGoR. In a later analysis, hypergeometric tests were used to score TCR-TCR, TCR-HLA and TCR-CMV co-occurrence, with a repertoire-size bias correction applied to TCR pairs. To estimate false discovery rates, a later analysis permuted the HLA or CMV assignments 20 times. In a later analysis, co-occurring TCRs were grouped using DBSCAN, with TCRdist sequence similarity added in when clustering inside HLA-allele-positive subsets. Repertoires with fewer than 30,000 or more than 120,000 public chains, plus five repertoires with anomalous nucleotide sharing, were excluded from co-occurrence clustering. Drawn from immuneACCESS, this table holds only the in-frame rearrangements with V and J called that TCRdb kept. Clones are partly lost; checked studies trace under half to an unresolved V gene and leave the rest unexplained. V and J calls and clone size follow that table, whereas D and trimming were derived from the DNA. The sample's table covers around 130,000 clones. 1.5% to 2.5% of the sample lies in the top ten.

The cohort comprised around 700 healthy bone marrow donors. All cohort members were sampled while nominally healthy, although unrecorded immune exposures were likely present. The donor was CMV seronegative and was included in the group of a few hundred seronegative cohort members. Every donor gave a peripheral blood sample, and the peripheral blood mononuclear cells from that sample were used for TCR beta sequencing. The Qiagen DNeasy Blood Extraction Kit was used to extract genomic DNA from the blood cell samples. The junction shows trimming of 1 base on V and 0 bases on J, and the gene matches do not reach 7 bases of it. For CDR1 and CDR2, the germline V gene lists SGHRS and YFSETQ. The CDR3 goes from the cysteine to the phenylalanine over 19 residues. Only CDR3 DNA remains: 57 bases, in frame from the first base. Results the study describes overall, beyond this receptor: A further reported finding was that TCR beta sequences accurately predicted the HLA-A and HLA-B alleles for most subjects in the first cohort. The 87-base-pair reads could not distinguish some IMGT-functional V segments, including TRBV6-2 and TRBV6-3, so those segments were excluded. The authors suggested that the approach could potentially be extended to other disease states and immunological phenotypes. A later analysis found that most CMV-associated TCR beta chains appeared HLA-restricted, with HLA associations seemingly driven largely by CMV exposure. Assigning TCR associations to individual alleles was difficult when HLA alleles, especially DR and DQ, strongly co-occurred. The study listed over 150 TCR beta chains as associated with cytomegalovirus. A few of the identified cytomegalovirus-associated TCR beta chains were confirmed in vitro to be specific for cytomegalovirus antigens. The presence/absence analyses assumed that sequencing depth was roughly uniform across donors, and that assumption may not be true. A later genetic analysis reported fewer N-insertions in productive TCRs among donors in an Asian-associated ancestry cluster than the approximately 700-donor mean. At a false discovery rate of 0.05, a later analysis linked 15,000 to 20,000 TCR beta sequences to specific HLA alleles. A later analysis found that HLA-associated TCR beta chains were more clonally expanded and had lower generation probabilities than equally common non-associated chains. In a later genetic analysis, a missense DCLRE1C variant was associated with V-gene and J-gene trimming of TCR beta chains, and the association was replicated in an independent cohort. A cluster of highly shared sequence variants was judged likely to be a technical artifact of the sequencing pipeline. In this cohort, only TCR beta chains were sequenced, and detectable features were limited by the absence of alpha or paired-chain data. Broadly in line with IMGT annotations, most TCR beta V segments showed up in productive rearrangements about 87% or about 30% of the time in an earlier analysis of several hundred of the donors. In both the original and validation cohorts, the classifier was reported to diagnose cytomegalovirus status with high specificity and sensitivity. Because counts were too low, some 17 rarely observed V segments, including chromosome 9 orphons, were excluded from the earlier analysis of roughly 580 of the donors. While some public TCRs were present in many individuals, most TCR sequences turned up only very rarely across donors. According to a later analysis, parvovirus B19, influenza, CMV and Epstein-Barr virus appeared linked to several top co-occurrence clusters. Because some donors lacked HLA typing at each locus, the association tests relied only on the typed subset. According to a later analysis, TCR association rates differed among HLA loci, with DRB1 alleles showing the most associated TCRs and HLA-C alleles showing the fewest. Correlated functional status among segregating V segments might reflect linkage disequilibrium, but an unknown experimental factor could not be ruled out. The only immune exposure information available for the cohort was CMV serostatus.

The TCR sequence derives from a woman aged 55-70 years in good health and CMV-seronegative. The chain links TRBV5-1 with TRBJ2-3; 14 nucleotides in the junction match TRBD2. The sample comprised PBMCs. The CDR3 in this case is CASSLLTSGRATSTDTQYF. The base sequence is TGCGCCAGCAGCTTGTTGACTAGCGGGAGGGCCACTAGCACAGATACGCAGTATTTT.